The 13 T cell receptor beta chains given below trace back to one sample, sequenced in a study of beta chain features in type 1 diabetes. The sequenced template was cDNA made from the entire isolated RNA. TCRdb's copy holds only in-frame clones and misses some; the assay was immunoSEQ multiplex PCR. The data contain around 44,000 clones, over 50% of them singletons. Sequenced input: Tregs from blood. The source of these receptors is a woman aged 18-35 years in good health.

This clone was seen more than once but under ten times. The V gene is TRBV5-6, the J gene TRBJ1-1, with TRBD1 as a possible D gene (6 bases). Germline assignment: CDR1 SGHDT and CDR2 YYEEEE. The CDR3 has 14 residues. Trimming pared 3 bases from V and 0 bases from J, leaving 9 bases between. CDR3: CASSWGGLNTEAFF. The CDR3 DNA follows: TGTGCCAGCAGCTGGGGGGGGCTGAACACTGAAGCTTTCTTT.

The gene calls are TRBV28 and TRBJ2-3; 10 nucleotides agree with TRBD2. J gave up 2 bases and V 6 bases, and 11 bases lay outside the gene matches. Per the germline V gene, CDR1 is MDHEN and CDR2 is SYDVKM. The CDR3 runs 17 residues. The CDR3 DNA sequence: TGTGCCAGCAGCCTAGCGGGAGCCGTCTGGGTCACAGATACGCAGTATTTT. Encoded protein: CASSLAGAVWVTDTQYF.

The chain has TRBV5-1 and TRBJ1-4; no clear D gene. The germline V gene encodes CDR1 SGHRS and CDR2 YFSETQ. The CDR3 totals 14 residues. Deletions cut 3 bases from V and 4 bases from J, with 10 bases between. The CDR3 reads CASSSSDFNEKLFF. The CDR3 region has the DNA TGCGCCAGCAGCTCCAGTGACTTTAATGAAAAACTGTTTTTT.

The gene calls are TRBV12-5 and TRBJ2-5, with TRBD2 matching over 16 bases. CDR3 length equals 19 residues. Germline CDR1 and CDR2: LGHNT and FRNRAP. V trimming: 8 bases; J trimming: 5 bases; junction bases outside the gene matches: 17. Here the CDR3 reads CASPPHSGTSGRALETQYF. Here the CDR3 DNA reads TGTGCTAGTCCTCCCCATTCCGGGACTAGCGGGAGGGCCTTGGAGACCCAGTACTTC.

The CDR3 is CASSSYRDRAVEQYF. DNA for the CDR3: TGTGCCAGCAGTTCGTACCGGGACAGGGCGGTCGAGCAGTACTTC. This chain links TRBV6-5 with TRBJ2-7, with TRBD1 matching over 9 bases. V was clipped by 4 bases and J by 6 bases; unmatched bases: 10. CDR3 length equals 15 residues. Germline V gives CDR1 MNHEY, CDR2 SVGAGI.

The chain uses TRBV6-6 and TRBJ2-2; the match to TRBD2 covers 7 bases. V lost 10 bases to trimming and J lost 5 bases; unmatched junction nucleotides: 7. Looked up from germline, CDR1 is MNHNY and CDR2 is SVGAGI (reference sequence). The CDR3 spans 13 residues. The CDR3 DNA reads TGTGCCACAACGCGGGAGAATACCGGGGAGCTGTTTTTT. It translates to CATTRENTGELFF.

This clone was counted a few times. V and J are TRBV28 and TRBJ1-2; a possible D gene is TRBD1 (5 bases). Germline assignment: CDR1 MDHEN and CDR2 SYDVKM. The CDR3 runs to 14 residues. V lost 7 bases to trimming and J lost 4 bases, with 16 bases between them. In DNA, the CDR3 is TGTGCCAGCACTCAAATGGGGCAGTCCTATGGCTACACCTTC. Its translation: CASTQMGQSYGYTF.

The chain's CDR3 is CASSFSVTHNEQFF. CDR3 DNA: TGTGCCAGCAGCTTTTCAGTAACCCACAATGAGCAGTTCTTC. This sequence joins TRBV7-9 and TRBJ2-1; D is ambiguous. Germline V gives CDR1 SEHNR, CDR2 FQNEAQ (reference sequence). This CDR3 is built from 14 residues. V lost 3 bases to trimming and J lost 5 bases, with 11 bases between them.

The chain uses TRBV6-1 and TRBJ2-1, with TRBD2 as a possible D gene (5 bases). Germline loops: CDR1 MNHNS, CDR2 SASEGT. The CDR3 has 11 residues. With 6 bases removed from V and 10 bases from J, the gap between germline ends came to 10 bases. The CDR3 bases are TGTGCCAGCAGCCCTAGACTAGAGCAGTTCTTC. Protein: CASSPRLEQFF.

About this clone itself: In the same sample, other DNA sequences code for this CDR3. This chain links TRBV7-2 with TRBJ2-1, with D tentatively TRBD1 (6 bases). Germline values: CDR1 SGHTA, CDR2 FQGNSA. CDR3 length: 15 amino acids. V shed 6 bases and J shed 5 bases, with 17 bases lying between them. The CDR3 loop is CASRFTGLEDNEQFF. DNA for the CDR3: TGTGCCAGCAGGTTCACAGGGTTGGAGGACAATGAGCAGTTCTTC.

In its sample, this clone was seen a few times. This CDR3 is CASSQIIAGPGELFF. For the CDR3, the DNA is TGTGCCAGCAGTCAAATTATAGCGGGGCCCGGGGAGCTGTTTTTT. The V and J genes are TRBV27 and TRBJ2-2, with TRBD2 identical over 8 bases. Looked up from germline, CDR1 is MNHEY and CDR2 is SMNVEV (reference sequence). With V trimmed by 5 bases and J by 6 bases, 8 bases remained unmatched. This CDR3 contains 15 residues.

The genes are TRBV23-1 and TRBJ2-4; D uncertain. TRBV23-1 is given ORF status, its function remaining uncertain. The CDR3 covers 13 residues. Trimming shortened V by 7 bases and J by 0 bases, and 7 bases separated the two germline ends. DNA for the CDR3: TGCGCCAGCACAGGCTTAGCCAAAAACATTCAGTACTTC. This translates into CASTGLAKNIQYF.

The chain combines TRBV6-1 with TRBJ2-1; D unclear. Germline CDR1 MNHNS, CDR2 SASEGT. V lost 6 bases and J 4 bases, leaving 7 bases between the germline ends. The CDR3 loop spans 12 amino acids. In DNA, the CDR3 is TGTGCCAGCAGCTATTCATACAATGAGCAGTTCTTC. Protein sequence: CASSYSYNEQFF.